The present T cell receptor beta chain was sequenced within a study of cytomegalovirus exposure and HLA in healthy donors. Study observations and caveats: Excluded were some V segments that proved indistinguishable, including TRBV6-2 and TRBV6-3. HLA restriction was apparent for most CMV-associated TCR beta chains in a later analysis.

V lost 1 base and J 1 base, leaving 12 bases between the germline ends. This CDR3 contains 16 residues. Per germline, CDR1 SGHRS and CDR2 YFSETQ. Researchers ran the PCR with 60 Vbeta and 13 Jbeta primers. The data were produced by immunoSEQ multiplex PCR, yet TCRdb's version contains in-frame clones alone and is incomplete. The data show about 120,000 clones, 79% seen once. A note on this clone: The antigen is undetermined.

Donors showed nominal health when sampled, although they likely had unrecorded immune exposures. The material sequenced was PBMCs. The TCR sequence derives from a woman aged 18-29 years in good health and CMV-seropositive. The chain is built from TRBV5-1 and TRBJ2-4; a weak D match, TRBD1 (5 bases). CDR3 in DNA: TGCGCCAGCAGCTTGTCCGCAGGGTCGGCCAAAAACATTCAGTACTTC. This sequence encodes CASSLSAGSAKNIQYF.